This entry lists 30 T cell receptor beta chains sequenced from one sample in a study of T cells in Graves' hyperthyroidism and ophthalmopathy. Amplification of TCR beta CDR3 regions was performed using RNA transcripts as template. The study used the HTBI primer set for a first-round RT-PCR of the TCR CDR3. TCRdb analysed the multiplex PCR reads with MiXCR anew, one entry per CDR3 protein. Found here are some 720,000 distinct CDR3 sequences, over 15% of them singletons; the top ten hold approximately 8%. The sequenced sample was blood. Every receptor here comes from a man in his late teens or twenties with Graves' hyperthyroidism.

This clonotype was seen only a few times. The chain joins TRBV29-1 to TRBJ2-5, with D tentatively TRBD1 (8 bases). The V and J ends lost 0 bases and 1 base respectively, with 24 bases between them. CDR3 length: 19 residues. The germline V gene encodes CDR1 SQVTM and CDR2 ANQGSEA. CDR3 residues: CSVEDRRGLAGDTQETQYF. In nucleotides, the CDR3 is TGCAGCGTTGAAGATCGCAGGGGGCTCGCGGGAGACACCCAAGAGACCCAGTACTTC.

Only a few counts were recorded for this clonotype. The V gene is TRBV24-1, the J gene TRBJ2-3; no clear D. V was clipped by 2 bases and J by 1 base, with 6 bases between them. CDR3 length: 14 residues. Germline CDR1 KGHDR, CDR2 SFDVKD. The chain's CDR3 is CATSDSLRTDTQYF. The CDR3 DNA follows: TGTGCCACCAGTGATTCGCTCCGCACAGATACGCAGTATTTT.

This clonotype was observed many times. V is TRBV12-3 or TRBV12-4 and J is TRBJ2-1; perhaps D is TRBD1 or TRBD2 (5 bases each). V lost 8 bases to trimming and J lost 5 bases, with 13 bases between them. The CDR3 is 13 amino acids. The CDR3 spells CASRDGGDNEQFF. CDR3 coding DNA: TGTGCCAGCCGGGACGGTGGGGACAATGAGCAGTTCTTC.

Ten or more counts support this clonotype. This rearrangement joins TRBV6-1 to TRBJ1-5; D is uncertain. V was cut by 6 bases and J by 2 bases, with 14 bases left in between. The CDR3 is made up of 15 amino acids. The germline CDR1 and CDR2 sequences are MNHNS and SASEGT. This CDR3 is CASRPPGPRNQPQHF. The CDR3 DNA reads TGTGCCAGCAGGCCCCCCGGGCCTCGCAATCAGCCCCAGCATTTT.

This clonotype was recorded at least ten times. The chain couples TRBV28 to TRBJ2-7, with TRBD1 matching 9 bases. Germline CDR1 is MDHEN and CDR2 is SYDVKM. J gave up 4 bases and V 5 bases, and 9 bases lay outside the gene matches. The CDR3 is made up of 15 amino acids. In DNA form, the CDR3 reads TGTGCCAGCAGTAGACCGGGACAGGGTTTATACGAGCAGTACTTC. As protein: CASSRPGQGLYEQYF.

This clonotype showed up many times. The CDR3 DNA is TGTGCCAGCAGCCACTTATCGGTTCTCCCCTACAATGAGCAGTTCTTC. This encodes CASSHLSVLPYNEQFF. This chain uses TRBV7-9 with TRBJ2-1, with D unclear. The CDR3 has 16 amino acids. Germline values: CDR1 SEHNR, CDR2 FQNEAQ (reference sequence). Trimming stripped 5 bases from V and 2 bases from J, with 16 bases between.

The CDR3 region is CASSPRTKNTGELFF. For the CDR3, the DNA is TGTGCCAGCAGCCCGAGAACAAAAAACACCGGGGAGCTGTTTTTT. This chain connects TRBV9 to TRBJ2-2; D is undetermined. Germline CDR1 SGDLS, CDR2 YYNGEE. Trimming cost V 4 bases and J 2 bases, with 12 bases left between them. This CDR3 region has 15 residues.

A note on this clonotype: A single base separates this from a much larger clone, so it may be a read error. CDR3 DNA: TGTGCCAGCAGACCGACGGACCTAAGTAACACCTTC. This gives the protein CASRPTDLSNTF. The V call is TRBV28, the J call TRBJ1-2; D is unresolved. V gave up 6 bases and J gave up 12 bases, with 17 bases separating them. Germline CDR1 and CDR2: MDHEN and SYDVKM. This CDR3 contains 12 residues.

The table lists this clonotype with many counts. The chain has TRBV2 and TRBJ2-1; D is possibly TRBD1 (6 bases). CDR3 size: 14 residues. Germline V gene data show CDR1 as SNHLY and CDR2 as FYNNEI. The V end lost 6 bases, the J end lost 6 bases, and 15 bases lay between the germline ends. In DNA, the CDR3 is TGTGCCAGCAGCCTCCGACAGGTACGCAATGAGCAGTTCTTC. It specifies CASSLRQVRNEQFF.

This clonotype has a count of ten or more. The chain uses TRBV6-2 or TRBV6-3 and TRBJ2-3, with 11 nucleotides matching TRBD2. The trim removed 5 bases at V and 0 bases at J, leaving 4 bases unmatched. The CDR3 spans 16 residues. From germline, CDR1 is MNHEY and CDR2 SVGEGT. CDR3 nucleotides: TGTGCCAGCAGTCGGAGACTAGCGGGAAGCACAGATACGCAGTATTTT. Its translation is CASSRRLAGSTDTQYF.

This clonotype has just a few counts. No conserved phenylalanine or tryptophan is present at the end of the CDR3, so a read error is the likely explanation. This chain connects TRBV30 to TRBJ2-5; TRBD2 is a possible D gene (6 bases). The germline gives CDR1 GTSNPN, CDR2 SVGIG (reference sequence). Trimming took 2 bases from V and 2 from J, leaving 21 bases between them. This CDR3 has 17 amino acids. The CDR3 nucleotides are TGTGCCTGGAGTAGATCAGTGGCGTCACGGGGGCAAGAGACCCAGTACTCC. Translating gives CAWSRSVASRGQETQYS.

The V and J genes are TRBV6-5 and TRBJ1-1; the D is unclear. The germline gives CDR1 MNHEY, CDR2 SVGAGI. V dropped 0 bases and J dropped 0 bases, with 8 bases sitting between them. The CDR3 has 15 amino acids. CDR3: CASSYSYGMNTEAFF. The CDR3 bases are TGTGCCAGCAGTTACTCGTACGGCATGAACACTGAAGCTTTCTTT.

The chain carries TRBV25-1 and TRBJ2-1, with D possibly matching TRBD2 (6 bases). The V gene lost 8 bases and the J gene lost 8 bases, with 19 bases spanning the gap. The CDR3 has 14 residues. The germline CDR1 and CDR2 sequences are MGHDK and SYGVNS. CDR3 sequence: CASGQHGRTDEQFF. The CDR3 DNA is TGTGCCAGCGGTCAACACGGGAGAACCGATGAGCAGTTCTTC.

This clonotype was detected a few times. J is TRBJ2-4 and V is TRBV7-9; 7 bases map to TRBD2. The CDR3 sequence is 16 residues long. Germline-derived CDR1 and CDR2 are SEHNR and FQNEAQ (reference sequence). J was trimmed by 3 bases and V by 5 bases; bases with no gene match: 10. Here the CDR3 DNA reads TGTGCCAGCAGCGACCCGGGAGGTCGGGTCAAAAACATTCAGTACTTC. This gives the protein CASSDPGGRVKNIQYF.

This clonotype was picked up many times. The V and J genes are TRBV27 and TRBJ2-3; D tentatively reads TRBD1 or TRBD2 (5 bases each). This CDR3 contains 12 residues. V lost 6 bases and J 5 bases, leaving 9 bases between the germline ends. Germline CDR1 and CDR2: MNHEY and SMNVEV (reference sequence). The chain's CDR3 is CASSGTGDTQYF. In DNA form, the CDR3 reads TGTGCCAGCAGCGGGACCGGAGATACGCAGTATTTT.

This clonotype occurred a few times. The chain combines TRBV29-1 with TRBJ1-4; 8 bases are a match to TRBD1. Germline V gene data show CDR1 as SQVTM and CDR2 as ANQGSEA. V dropped 6 bases and J dropped 5; count of bases not matched to a gene: 2. This CDR3 is 12 amino acids long. The CDR3 nucleotides are TGCAGCGTAGACAGGGGAAATGAAAAACTGTTTTTT. It is translated as CSVDRGNEKLFF. Looking up the rest from reference TRBV29-1 and TRBJ1-4 gives the full variable domain: SAVISQKPSRDICQRGTSLTIQCQVDSQVTMMFWYRQQPGQSLTLIATANQGSEATYESGFVIDKFPISRPNLTFSTLTVSNMSPEDSSIYLCSVDRGNEKLFFGSGTQLSVL.

This clonotype was picked up a small number of times. The rearrangement uses TRBV20-1 and TRBJ1-6, with 12 bases aligning to TRBD1. J gave up 9 bases and V 0 bases, and 9 bases lay outside the gene matches. CDR1 is DFQATT, CDR2 SNEGSKA, per germline (reference sequence). The CDR3 has 17 amino acids. CDR3 coding DNA: TGCAGTGCTAGAGACCCGGGACAGGGGGCGTCAAGTTCACCCCTCCACTTT. It is translated as CSARDPGQGASSSPLHF.

This clonotype has a handful of counts. The CDR3 DNA is TGTGCCAGCGCCCTCGGCTTAGGGCCCGGCAATGAGCAGTTCTTC. Translating it yields CASALGLGPGNEQFF. This chain uses TRBV13 with TRBJ2-1; D gene unclear. The CDR3 totals 15 residues. The germline V gene encodes CDR1 PRHDT and CDR2 FYEKMQ (reference sequence). V was shortened by 8 bases and J by 6 bases, with 20 bases between the two germline ends.

The chain is built from TRBV20-1 and TRBJ2-2; TRBD2 aligns across 15 bases. V was pared by 1 base and J by 2 bases, with 11 bases of the junction left unmatched. The CDR3 is made up of 20 amino acids. Germline CDR1 reads DFQATT; CDR2 reads SNEGSKA (reference sequence). CDR3: CSARARRGLAGGANTGELFF. CDR3 coding DNA: TGCAGTGCTAGAGCCCGACGGGGACTAGCGGGAGGCGCAAACACCGGGGAGCTGTTTTTT.

The chain is built from TRBV10-2 and TRBJ2-2, with TRBD1 as a possible D gene (6 bases). This CDR3 has 15 amino acids. The V end was cut by 4 bases, the J end by 2 bases, with 11 bases between. Germline-derived CDR1 and CDR2 are WSHSY and SAAADI. The CDR3 is CASSAGQINTGELFF. CDR3 bases: TGCGCCAGCAGTGCTGGACAGATTAACACCGGGGAGCTGTTTTTT.

This clonotype was recorded at least ten times. This rearrangement joins TRBV28 to TRBJ2-3; D not certain. The V gene's germline CDR1 is MDHEN and CDR2 SYDVKM. V lost 4 bases and J 3 bases, leaving 8 bases between the germline ends. The CDR3 is 13 amino acids. The CDR3 reads CASSSPTTDTQYF. CDR3 DNA: TGTGCCAGCAGTTCACCCACTACAGATACGCAGTATTTT. The whole variable domain, filled in from reference TRBV28 and TRBJ2-3, reads DVKVTQSSRYLVKRTGEKVFLECVQDMDHENMFWYRQDPGLGLRLIYFSYDVKMKEKGDIPEGYSVSREKKERFSLILESASTNQTSMYLCASSSPTTDTQYFGPGTRLTVL.

The CDR3 DNA is TGCAGTGCTCCCCTTCGACGAGGGAACCACGAGCAGTACTTC. Translated, it gives CSAPLRRGNHEQYF. The rearrangement joins TRBV20-1 to TRBJ2-7, with D possibly being TRBD2 (5 bases). CDR3 length: 14 residues. CDR1 DFQATT and CDR2 SNEGSKA come from the germline V gene (reference sequence). V shed 5 bases and J shed 5 bases, with 19 bases lying between them.

The V and J genes are TRBV27 and TRBJ1-1; 9 bases are shared with TRBD1. The trim removed 6 bases at V and 5 bases at J, leaving 7 bases unmatched. CDR3 length: 14 amino acids. Germline V gene sequence: CDR1 MNHEY, CDR2 SMNVEV (reference sequence). The CDR3 is CASSPTGGWTEAFF. DNA for the CDR3: TGTGCCAGCAGCCCGACAGGGGGATGGACTGAAGCTTTCTTT.

This clonotype has a count of ten or more. V is TRBV3-1 and J is TRBJ2-2; D unclear. V was trimmed by 3 bases and J by 8 bases, leaving 7 bases between them. The germline CDR1 and CDR2 sequences are LGHDT and YNNKEL (reference sequence). This CDR3 has 12 residues. Here the CDR3 DNA reads TGTGCCAGCAGCCAGGATGGGGGGGAGCTGTTTTTT. As protein: CASSQDGGELFF.

This clonotype was counted ten times or more. The gene calls are TRBV6-2 or TRBV6-3 and TRBJ2-1; TRBD2 might be the D (7 bases). V lost 3 bases to trimming and J lost 6 bases, with 15 bases between them. The CDR3 consists of 15 residues. The germline CDR1 and CDR2 sequences are MNHEY and SVGEGT. The CDR3 loop is CASSYWRGPGNEQFF. DNA for the CDR3: TGTGCCAGCAGTTATTGGCGGGGGCCGGGCAATGAGCAGTTCTTC.

This clonotype was counted many times. The chain has TRBV7-3 and TRBJ2-3; 9 nucleotides agree with TRBD2. The germline V gene encodes CDR1 SGHTA and CDR2 FQGTGA. The CDR3 length is 14 residues. V lost 2 bases, J lost 5 bases, and 2 bases stayed unmatched. Here the CDR3 reads CASSLRGRGDTQYF. In DNA, the CDR3 is TGTGCCAGCAGCTTACGCGGGAGGGGAGATACGCAGTATTTT.

The chain recombines TRBV7-9 with TRBJ2-1; D gene uncertain. Trimming left V 4 bases short and J 9 bases short, with 7 bases between. CDR1 and CDR2 from the germline V gene are SEHNR and FQNEAQ (reference sequence). The CDR3 extends over 11 amino acids. CDR3 amino acids: CASSSTREQFF. The CDR3 nucleotides are TGTGCCAGCAGCTCGACTCGTGAGCAGTTCTTC.

This clonotype turned up a few times. The rearrangement joins TRBV6-2 or TRBV6-3 to TRBJ1-1; D is uncertain. The V and J ends lost 0 bases and 4 bases respectively, with 12 bases between them. The CDR3 length is 15 residues. Looked up from germline, CDR1 is MNHEY and CDR2 is SVGEGT. CDR3 in DNA: TGTGCCAGCAGTTACTCGAACCCACCCGCCACTGAAGCTTTCTTT. As protein: CASSYSNPPATEAFF.

The sample holds a few counts of this clonotype. This sequence joins TRBV3-1 and TRBJ2-6; D ambiguous. This CDR3 region has 15 residues. Trimming shortened V by 1 base and J by 1 base, and 5 bases separated the two germline ends. Germline-derived CDR1 and CDR2 are LGHDT and YNNKEL (reference sequence). This CDR3 reads CASSQVGSGANVLTF. CDR3 nucleotide sequence: TGTGCCAGCAGCCAAGTTGGGTCTGGGGCCAACGTCCTGACTTTC.

This clonotype was detected ten times or more. The V gene is TRBV3-1, the J gene TRBJ1-1; D is unclear. The CDR3 is made up of 12 amino acids. V gave up 1 base and J gave up 1 base, with 1 base separating them. Germline lookup yields CDR1 LGHDT and CDR2 YNNKEL (reference sequence). This chain's CDR3 is CASSQGNTEAFF. CDR3 coding DNA: TGTGCCAGCAGCCAAGGGAACACTGAAGCTTTCTTT. Full variable domain (missing parts from reference TRBV3-1 and TRBJ1-1): DTAVSQTPKYLVTQMGNDKSIKCEQNLGHDTMYWYKQDSKKFLKIMFSYNNKELIINETVPNRFSPKSPDKAHLNLHINSLELGDSAVYFCASSQGNTEAFFGQGTRLTVV.